The clone carrying this T cell receptor (delta chain) was observed a few times. TCRdb shows a much larger clone's protein in place of this DNA's translation, and the two differ at residue 4, likely through a read error; the protein shown is translated from the DNA. The data were obtained in a study of gamma-delta T cells after stem cell transplantation. V was pared by 5 bases and J by 0 bases, with 19 bases of the junction left unmatched. Germline V lookup: CDR1 GEAIGNYY, CDR2 EKD. This CDR3 region has 19 residues. TCRdb fed the RT-PCR reads into CATT to redo clone calling. The sample shows roughly 1,700 delta-chain clones, 0.3% to 0.4% of them seen only once.

This receptor was taken from a human donor. It is not recorded whose cells these are; they may come from a transplant donor. J is TRDJ1 and V is TRDV2; 8 nucleotides match TRDD3. The sequenced sample consisted of gamma-delta T cells. The CDR3 coding sequence is TGTGCCTGTGGCACGGTCCGTACTGGGGGCGAACCATACACCGATAAACTCATCTTT. Translating gives CACGTVRTGGEPYTDKLIF.